A single sample gave rise to the 7 T cell receptor beta chains below, sequenced in a study of identical twins. TCRdb re-called the 5' RACE reads with MiXCR, one entry per CDR3 protein. The table has hundreds of thousands of distinct CDR3 sequences, approximately 24% seen once. These same records also appear under a second study, on T cells expressing NK-cell markers.

The material sequenced was CD4+ T cells sorted from blood. The source of these receptors is a woman aged 18-35 years in good health.

There are a few counts of this clonotype. The chain recombines TRBV28 with TRBJ2-7; 10 bases align to TRBD2. Germline CDR1 MDHEN, CDR2 SYDVKM. The junction had 10 bases not matched to a gene; V was cut back by 2 bases and J by 9 bases. This CDR3 region has 15 residues. CDR3 sequence: CASSLKLAGRHGQYF. The CDR3 bases are TGTGCCAGCAGTTTAAAACTAGCGGGACGACATGGGCAGTACTTC.

The V gene is TRBV29-1, the J gene TRBJ2-7, with 10 nucleotides matching TRBD1. The CDR3 covers 13 residues. The germline V gene encodes CDR1 SQVTM and CDR2 ANQGSEA. The junction had 5 bases not matched to a gene; V was cut back by 6 bases and J by 3 bases. Here the CDR3 DNA reads TGCAGCGTGCTGGACAGGGGGGTCTACGAGCAGTACTTC. Amino acids: CSVLDRGVYEQYF.

This clonotype was seen more than once but under ten times. The chain carries TRBV5-1 and TRBJ1-1; D may be TRBD1 (6 bases). The CDR3 contains 12 residues. Trimming stripped 4 bases from V and 11 bases from J, with 15 bases between. In germline, CDR1 is SGHRS, CDR2 YFSETQ. The CDR3 protein is CASSITGIEAFF. The CDR3 nucleotides are TGCGCCAGCAGCATTACAGGGATTGAGGCTTTCTTT.

The genes are TRBV20-1 and TRBJ2-1; no reliable D call. V shed 7 bases and J shed 10 bases, with 11 bases lying between them. CDR1 DFQATT and CDR2 SNEGSKA come from the germline V gene (reference sequence). This CDR3 comprises 10 residues. The DNA of the CDR3 is TGCAGTGGGGTTATCAGGGAGCAGTTCTTC. It codes for CSGVIREQFF.

This clonotype was counted a few times. The gene calls are TRBV10-3 and TRBJ1-1; the D gene is possibly TRBD1 (5 bases). The CDR3 is 13 amino acids. CDR1 is ENHRY and CDR2 is SYGVKD in the germline V gene. V lost 4 bases and J 3 bases, leaving 9 bases between the germline ends. The DNA of the CDR3 is TGTGCCATCAGTGCGACGGGGGACACTGAAGCTTTCTTT. Its translation is CAISATGDTEAFF.

This clonotype was found a few times. The chain is built from TRBV5-1 and TRBJ2-1; 9 bases agree with TRBD2. J gave up 7 bases and V 0 bases, and 11 bases lay outside the gene matches. Germline CDR1 is SGHRS and CDR2 is YFSETQ. CDR3 length equals 17 residues. DNA for the CDR3: TGCGCCAGCAGCTTGGCCCCCCGCGGGAGGGTGGGGAATGAGCAGTTCTTC. Translated, it gives CASSLAPRGRVGNEQFF.

The genes are TRBV5-1 and TRBJ2-7, with D perhaps given as TRBD1 or TRBD2 (6 bases each). V lost 4 bases, J lost 6 bases, and 23 bases lay in between. CDR1 and CDR2 from the germline V gene are SGHRS and YFSETQ. The CDR3 contains 16 residues. The CDR3 region has the DNA TGCGCCAGCAGCCAAACGGCCGGCGTGACGGGGGCCGAGCAGTACTTC. Residues: CASSQTAGVTGAEQYF.